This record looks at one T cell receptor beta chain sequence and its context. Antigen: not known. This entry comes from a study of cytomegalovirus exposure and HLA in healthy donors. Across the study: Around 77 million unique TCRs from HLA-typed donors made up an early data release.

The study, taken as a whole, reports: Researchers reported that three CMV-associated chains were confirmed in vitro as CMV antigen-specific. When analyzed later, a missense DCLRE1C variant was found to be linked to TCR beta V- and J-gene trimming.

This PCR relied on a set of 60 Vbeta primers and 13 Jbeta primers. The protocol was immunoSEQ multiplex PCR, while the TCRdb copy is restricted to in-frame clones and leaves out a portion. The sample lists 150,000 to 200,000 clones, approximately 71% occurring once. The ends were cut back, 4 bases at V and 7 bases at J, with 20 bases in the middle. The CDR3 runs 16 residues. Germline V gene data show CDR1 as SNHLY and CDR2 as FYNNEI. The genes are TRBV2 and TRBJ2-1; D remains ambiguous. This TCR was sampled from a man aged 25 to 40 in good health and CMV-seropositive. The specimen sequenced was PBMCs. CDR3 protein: CASSAKRLTIPNEQFF. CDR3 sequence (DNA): TGTGCCAGCAGTGCAAAGCGTCTCACTATCCCGAATGAGCAGTTCTTC.